A single sample gave rise to the 15 T cell receptor beta chains below, sequenced in a study of metastatic and nonmetastatic thyroid tumors. Patients were all untreated before their thyroid surgery. TCRdb re-called clones via MiXCR from the PCR reads. The sample records about 50,000 clones, 20% to 25% being singletons. The source material was blood. These receptors were taken from a female donor with papillary thyroid cancer or a benign thyroid nodule (not recorded which). Some clones in this sample may be carry-over from other donors' samples.

In its sample, this clone was seen many times. The V gene is TRBV10-3, the J gene TRBJ2-1, with D uncertain. Germline values: CDR1 ENHRY, CDR2 SYGVKD. This CDR3 comprises 13 residues. V lost 0 bases and J lost 8, with 8 bases in between. CDR3: CAISESMRDEQFF. DNA for the CDR3: TGTGCCATCAGTGAGTCAATGCGTGATGAGCAGTTCTTC.

This clone was counted ten times or more. This chain joins TRBV6-1 and TRBJ1-4, with a possible D match to TRBD1 (5 bases). V was pared by 5 bases and J by 5 bases, with 12 bases between. This CDR3 region has 14 residues. Germline assignment: CDR1 MNHNS and CDR2 SASEGT. The CDR3 coding sequence is TGTGCCAGCAGTTTCGGGACGGCGAATGAAAAACTGTTTTTT. It is translated as CASSFGTANEKLFF.

This clone has more than one count but fewer than ten. A much larger clonotype is one base distant, so this may be a read error. The chain couples TRBV5-1 to TRBJ2-5; 8 positions agree with TRBD1. The length of the CDR3 is 13 residues. The germline gives CDR1 SGHRS, CDR2 YFSETQ. CDR3 nucleotide sequence: TGCACCAGCAGTAATACAGGGGGGGAGACCCAGTACTTC. It specifies CTSSNTGGETQYF.

This clone was counted many times. The rearrangement joins TRBV5-1 to TRBJ2-3; 7 bases line up with TRBD2. The CDR3 loop spans 16 amino acids. J gave up 6 bases and V 4 bases, and 14 bases lay outside the gene matches. Germline CDR1 is SGHRS and CDR2 is YFSETQ. The CDR3: CASSPGGAGVRDTQYF. The CDR3 DNA reads as TGCGCCAGCAGCCCGGGTGGCGCGGGAGTTCGGGATACGCAGTATTTT.

In its sample, this clone was seen many times. The chain combines TRBV28 with TRBJ1-1; D is undetermined. With 6 bases removed from V and 3 bases from J, the gap between germline ends came to 11 bases. Germline V gives CDR1 MDHEN, CDR2 SYDVKM. The CDR3 covers 13 residues. CDR3 sequence reads: CASRSLEDTEAFF. CDR3 coding DNA: TGTGCCAGCAGATCGTTGGAGGACACTGAAGCTTTCTTT.

A note on this clone: It may be a read error: a sequence one base away is much more abundant. The chain uses TRBV28 and TRBJ1-4, with D maybe TRBD1 (5 bases). CDR1 and CDR2 (germline): MDHEN, SYDVKM. The CDR3 has 15 residues. The chain's CDR3 is CAGSFPGGANEKLFF. In DNA form, the CDR3 reads TGTGCCGGCAGTTTTCCCGGGGGGGCTAATGAAAAACTGTTTTTT. The full variable domain, rest sourced from reference TRBV28 and TRBJ1-4, is DVKVTQSSRYLVKRTGEKVFLECVQDMDHENMFWYRQDPGLGLRLIYFSYDVKMKEKGDIPEGYSVSREKKERFSLILESASTNQTSMYLCAGSFPGGANEKLFFGSGTQLSVL.

This clone was seen repeatedly, ten times or more. The genes are TRBV27 and TRBJ2-1; D is possibly TRBD1 (6 bases). Germline CDR1 reads MNHEY; CDR2 reads SMNVEV (reference sequence). The CDR3 is 15 residues long. V lost 6 bases and J lost 2, with 14 bases in between. The CDR3 loop is CASSFSEGAYNEQFF. The CDR3 DNA sequence: TGTGCCAGCAGCTTTAGCGAGGGGGCCTACAATGAGCAGTTCTTC.

With respect to this clone: One end of the junction varies from germline; a read error may be responsible. J is TRBJ1-1 and V is TRBV30; tentatively, D is TRBD1 (5 bases). The CDR3 consists of 13 residues. The V gene's germline CDR1 is GTSNPN and CDR2 SVGIG (reference sequence). Here the CDR3 DNA reads TGTGCCTGGAGTGTATCGAGGGGCACTGACGCTCTCTTT. Translated: CAWSVSRGTDALF.

This clone appeared many times. The rearrangement links TRBV28 to TRBJ2-1; D remains ambiguous. The germline CDR1 and CDR2 sequences are MDHEN and SYDVKM. The CDR3 covers 12 residues. Trimming removed 4 bases from V and 8 bases from J, with 9 bases in between. CDR3 nucleotide sequence: TGTGCCAGCAGTTCCGAGTGGGATGAGCAGTTCTTC. Residues: CASSSEWDEQFF. Complete variable domain (other parts from reference TRBV28 and TRBJ2-1): DVKVTQSSRYLVKRTGEKVFLECVQDMDHENMFWYRQDPGLGLRLIYFSYDVKMKEKGDIPEGYSVSREKKERFSLILESASTNQTSMYLCASSSEWDEQFFGPGTRLTVL.

Ten or more counts support this clone. This chain connects TRBV29-1 to TRBJ2-1, with a possible D match to TRBD1 (5 bases). The CDR3 is made up of 10 amino acids. V was shortened by 4 bases and J by 7 bases, with 5 bases between the two germline ends. CDR1 is SQVTM, CDR2 ANQGSEA, per germline. CDR3 DNA sequence: TGCAGCGTTGCAGGGAATGAGCAGTTCTTC. Translated, it gives CSVAGNEQFF.

This clone was detected once. The gene calls are TRBV7-8 and TRBJ2-7; 7 bases are shared with TRBD2. Germline V gene data show CDR1 as SGHVS and CDR2 as FQNEAQ. The junction had 7 bases not matched to a gene; V was cut back by 5 bases and J by 0 bases. CDR3 length equals 15 residues. This CDR3 is CASSLLAVVSYEQYF. In nucleotides, the CDR3 is TGTGCCAGCAGCCTCCTAGCGGTTGTCTCCTACGAGCAGTACTTC.

This clone was observed a handful of times. Germline is not matched at one junction end, which may reflect a read error. The sample has other DNA sequences that encode this CDR3 too. The chain is built from TRBV2 and TRBJ2-3; possible D gene TRBD2, 5 bases. Germline CDR1 is SNHLY and CDR2 is FYNNEI. This CDR3 is 14 amino acids long. In DNA form, the CDR3 reads TGTGCCAGCAGTGATGCTACGAGAGGGAATACTCAGTATTTT. This gives the protein CASSDATRGNTQYF.

This clone was seen ten or more times. This CDR3 is CASSSGGQQAGNTIYF. The CDR3 DNA follows: TGTGCCAGCAGTTCGGGGGGGCAGCAAGCTGGAAACACCATATATTTT. This sequence joins TRBV6-1 and TRBJ1-3; D possibly corresponds to TRBD1 (6 bases). In germline, CDR1 is MNHNS, CDR2 SASEGT. This CDR3 has 16 amino acids. V was shortened by 5 bases and J by 2 bases, with 16 bases between the two germline ends.

This clone was seen repeatedly, ten times or more. The chain couples TRBV19 to TRBJ2-5; the D call may be TRBD1 or TRBD2 (6 bases each). Trimming removed 7 bases from V and 6 bases from J, with 33 bases in between. Germline V gene data show CDR1 as LNHDA and CDR2 as SQIVND (reference sequence). CDR3 length: 19 amino acids. The CDR3 DNA follows: TGTGCCAGTACTGCTCTGGTCCAGGGGTCCCGGGGGTGGGTGAAGACCCAGTACTTC. Translation: CASTALVQGSRGWVKTQYF. The whole variable domain, filled in from reference TRBV19 and TRBJ2-5, reads DGGITQSPKYLFRKEGQNVTLSCEQNLNHDAMYWYRQDPGQGLRLIYYSQIVNDFQKGDIAEGYSVSREKKESFPLTVTSAQKNPTAFYLCASTALVQGSRGWVKTQYFGPGTRLLVL.

Many counts were recorded for this clone. This sequence joins TRBV5-1 and TRBJ2-3, with 11 bases identical to TRBD2. J lost 5 bases, V lost 0 bases, and 8 bases had no gene match. This CDR3 comprises 17 residues. CDR1 is SGHRS, CDR2 YFSETQ, per germline. The CDR3 sequence: CASSLGISGRAGDTQYF. CDR3 bases: TGCGCCAGCAGCTTGGGGATTAGCGGGAGGGCCGGAGATACGCAGTATTTT.